This is a list of T cell receptor beta chains from one sample in a study of shared clonotypes between healthy human individuals. TCRdb's table, derived via immunoSEQ multiplex PCR, lists solely in-frame clones and lacks some. The data contain hundreds of thousands of clones, less than 80% of them singletons. Sequencing was done on a sample of memory CD4+ T cells sorted from blood. These TCRs come from a woman between 25 and 40 years old in good health. Each CDR3 is given with its conserved first and last residue. Fields, in order: D gene, V gene, clone size, J gene, CDR3 protein, CDR3 DNA. The D gene is left open where the match is weak. Clone size is not always given. Where it is, it says once, few, many or a class for expanded clones.

-	TRBV7-9	once	TRBJ2-3	CASSPPHYTDTQYF	TGTGCCAGCAGCCCCCCACACTACACAGATACGCAGTATTTT
-	TRBV11-3	once	TRBJ2-2	CASSLDRTGELFF	TGTGCCAGCAGCTTAGATCGGACCGGGGAGCTGTTTTTT
-	TRBV27	-	TRBJ1-5	CASSSEGLGNQPQHF	TGTGCCAGCAGTTCAGAGGGCTTGGGCAATCAGCCCCAGCATTTT
-	TRBV5-1	-	TRBJ1-1	CASSLAGMNTEAFF	TGCGCCAGCAGCTTGGCCGGCATGAACACTGAAGCTTTCTTT
TRBD2	TRBV18	-	TRBJ2-7	CASSKTRRLAGASYEQYF	TGTGCCAGCTCTAAAACCAGACGACTAGCGGGAGCCTCCTACGAGCAGTACTTC
-	TRBV6-1	-	TRBJ1-3	CASTTGPSGNTIYF	TGTGCCAGCACGACAGGACCCTCTGGAAACACCATATATTTT
TRBD1	TRBV11-2	-	TRBJ2-7	CASSLGQGIFYEQYF	TGTGCCAGCAGCTTGGGACAGGGGATATTTTACGAGCAGTACTTC
-	TRBV19	few	TRBJ2-7	CASSIQDGNEQYF	TGTGCCAGTAGTATACAGGACGGAAACGAGCAGTACTTC
TRBD1	TRBV4-1	-	TRBJ2-2	CASSQPGTGDTGELFF	TGCGCCAGCAGCCAGCCCGGGACAGGGGACACCGGGGAGCTGTTTTTT
-	TRBV18	-	TRBJ2-7	CASSPEGFEQYF	TGTGCCAGCTCACCAGAGGGGTTCGAGCAGTACTTC
-	TRBV7-9	-	TRBJ1-5	CASQGQDQPQHF	TGTGCCAGCCAGGGGCAAGATCAGCCCCAGCATTTT
-	TRBV6-6	-	TRBJ2-3	CASSYSGEADTQYF	TGTGCCAGCAGTTACTCGGGGGAGGCAGATACGCAGTATTTT
TRBD2	TRBV2	-	TRBJ2-1	CASRSLAGVVNEQFF	TGTGCCAGCAGAAGTCTAGCGGGAGTCGTCAATGAGCAGTTCTTC
-	TRBV29-1	-	TRBJ1-1	CSVVVSVEAFF	TGCAGCGTTGTTGTGTCGGTTGAAGCTTTCTTT
-	TRBV6-1	-	TRBJ1-1	CASSEHGGRSTEAFF	TGTGCCAGCAGTGAACATGGGGGCCGGAGCACTGAAGCTTTCTTT
-	TRBV19	-	TRBJ1-1	CASSIYGNTEAFF	TGTGCCAGTAGTATATATGGGAACACTGAAGCTTTCTTT
-	TRBV6-4	-	TRBJ1-5	CASSFGQYSNQPQHF	TGTGCCAGCAGCTTCGGTCAGTATAGCAATCAGCCCCAGCATTTT
-	TRBV19	once	TRBJ2-2	CASSPDGGTGELFF	TGTGCCAGTAGTCCGGATGGGGGCACCGGGGAGCTGTTTTTT
-	TRBV28	-	TRBJ1-1	CASIGSGVTSERLF	TGTGCCAGCATCGGTTCTGGCGTGACCTCCGAGCGGCTCTTT
-	TRBV27	-	TRBJ2-3	CASSPLRSDTQYF	TGTGCCAGCAGTCCCCTACGGTCAGATACGCAGTATTTT
-	TRBV6-5	-	TRBJ2-1	CASSDPSSYNEQFF	TGTGCCAGCTCGGACCCGAGCTCCTACAATGAGCAGTTCTTC
-	TRBV6-6	once	TRBJ2-2	CASNMDGANTGELFF	TGTGCCAGCAACATGGACGGCGCGAACACCGGGGAGCTGTTTTTT
-	TRBV2	few	TRBJ1-5	CASRDTGRQPQHF	TGTGCCAGCAGGGATACAGGGAGGCAGCCCCAGCATTTT
-	TRBV21-1	-	TRBJ2-7	CASSKAWIGEVSYEQYF	TGTGCCAGCAGCAAAGCTTGGATAGGGGAAGTCTCCTACGAGCAGTACTTC
-	TRBV19	-	TRBJ1-5	CASSQAGGNQPQHF	TGTGCCAGTAGCCAAGCGGGGGGCAATCAGCCCCAGCATTTT
-	TRBV5-4	-	TRBJ2-5	CATGSQETQYF	TGTGCCACCGGGAGCCAAGAGACCCAGTACTTC
-	TRBV5-4	-	TRBJ2-1	CASSFPGRGYNEQFF	TGTGCCAGCAGCTTCCCGGGCCGAGGGTACAATGAGCAGTTCTTC
TRBD2	TRBV5-4	few	TRBJ2-7	CASSAGGNSYEQYF	TGTGCCAGCAGCGCGGGAGGGAATTCCTACGAGCAGTACTTC
-	TRBV5-4	-	TRBJ2-3	CASSLPRAGAIDTQYF	TGTGCCAGCAGCTTGCCGCGGGCCGGAGCGATAGATACGCAGTATTTT
TRBD1	TRBV6-5	-	TRBJ2-3	CASSPLNRGQNTQYF	TGTGCCAGCAGTCCCCTAAACAGGGGTCAAAATACGCAGTATTTT
-	TRBV12-5	-	TRBJ2-4	CAKRQLKNIQYF	TGTGCTAAAAGACAACTAAAAAACATTCAGTACTTC
TRBD2	TRBV2	-	TRBJ2-1	CASSTSGSNEQFF	TGTGCCAGCAGTACTAGCGGGAGCAATGAGCAGTTCTTC
-	TRBV5-1	few	TRBJ2-1	CASSLMGGNEQFF	TGCGCCAGCAGCTTGATGGGGGGCAATGAGCAGTTCTTC
-	TRBV21-1	few	TRBJ2-7	CASSKGVPGGPHYEQYF	TGTGCCAGCAGCAAAGGGGTTCCGGGAGGGCCTCACTACGAGCAGTACTTC
-	TRBV2	-	TRBJ1-5	CASSYDFRGPQHF	TGTGCCAGCAGTTACGATTTTAGGGGGCCCCAGCATTTT
TRBD2	TRBV5-4	-	TRBJ2-5	CASSSGLAGGPETQYF	TGTGCCAGCAGCAGTGGACTAGCGGGAGGGCCAGAGACCCAGTACTTC
-	TRBV19	-	TRBJ1-5	CASSISGGEGYSNQPQHF	TGTGCCAGTAGTATAAGCGGAGGGGAAGGTTATAGCAATCAGCCCCAGCATTTT
-	TRBV18	few	TRBJ1-5	CASSPGVSNQPQHF	TGTGCCAGCTCACCAGGGGTCAGCAATCAGCCCCAGCATTTT
-	TRBV6-1	-	TRBJ2-2	CASSEFSLGGGGTGELFF	TGTGCCAGCAGTGAGTTTTCCTTGGGGGGCGGCGGCACCGGGGAGCTGTTTTTT
TRBD2	TRBV11-2	-	TRBJ2-3	CASSFGGGRDPDTQYF	TGTGCCAGCAGCTTTGGCGGCGGGAGGGATCCAGATACGCAGTATTTT
-	TRBV12-2	-	TRBJ1-1	CASLEPQVPEAFF	TGTGCAAGTCTCGAACCCCAGGTACCTGAAGCTTTCTTT
TRBD2	TRBV7-9	-	TRBJ2-2	CASSFWVAGTGELFF	TGTGCCAGCAGCTTCTGGGTAGCGGGCACCGGGGAGCTGTTTTTT
-	TRBV19	-	TRBJ1-2	CASSPGHGYTF	TGTGCCAGTAGTCCAGGGCATGGCTACACCTTC
-	TRBV28	few	TRBJ2-7	CATLQLRPPQYF	TGTGCCACGCTGCAGTTGAGACCTCCGCAGTACTTC
-	TRBV6-1	-	TRBJ1-4	CASSATSVNEKLFF	TGTGCCAGCAGTGCCACCTCGGTTAATGAAAAACTGTTTTTT
-	TRBV18	-	TRBJ2-2	CASPKVTGELFF	TGTGCCAGCCCAAAAGTGACCGGGGAGCTGTTTTTT
-	TRBV28	-	TRBJ2-7	CASSWYGTLVKQYF	TGTGCCAGCAGTTGGTATGGGACACTGGTAAAGCAGTACTTC
-	TRBV5-1	-	TRBJ1-1	CASSLGHENTEAFF	TGCGCCAGCAGCTTAGGACACGAGAACACTGAAGCTTTCTTT
TRBD2	TRBV4-1	-	TRBJ2-3	CASSPGLAGLTSTDTQYF	TGCGCCAGCAGCCCCGGACTAGCGGGACTTACTAGCACAGATACGCAGTATTTT
-	TRBV9	-	TRBJ2-5	CASSVESGEYGTPAEQETQYF	TGTGCCAGCAGCGTAGAGTCGGGGGAATACGGGACGCCCGCCGAACAAGAGACCCAGTACTTC
TRBD2	TRBV27	-	TRBJ2-5	CASSLHQREGGATQYF	TGTGCCAGCAGTTTACATCAGCGGGAGGGAGGTGCGACCCAGTACTTC
TRBD2	TRBV2	-	TRBJ2-3	CASHLAGVTDTQYF	TGTGCCAGCCATTTAGCGGGAGTAACAGATACGCAGTATTTT
-	TRBV11-2	-	TRBJ1-1	CASSLDAGRMNTEAFF	TGTGCCAGCAGCTTAGATGCCGGACGTATGAACACTGAAGCTTTCTTT
TRBD1	TRBV6-1	-	TRBJ1-4	CASSDPGTGNEKLFF	TGTGCCAGCAGTGATCCCGGGACAGGGAATGAAAAACTGTTTTTT
TRBD2	TRBV7-9	-	TRBJ2-2	CASSFTSGRASGTGELFF	TGTGCCAGCAGCTTCACTAGCGGGAGGGCCTCGGGCACCGGGGAGCTGTTTTTT
TRBD1	TRBV5-4	-	TRBJ1-1	CASSLEGAITEAFF	TGTGCCAGCAGCTTGGAGGGGGCAATAACTGAAGCTTTCTTT
-	TRBV28	-	TRBJ1-1	CASSSSQGNTEAFF	TGTGCCAGCAGTTCTAGCCAGGGGAACACTGAAGCTTTCTTT
-	TRBV28	-	TRBJ2-7	CASSPPLLEGNSYEQYF	TGTGCCAGCAGTCCCCCTCTCCTGGAAGGAAACTCCTACGAGCAGTACTTC
TRBD1	TRBV6-1	few	TRBJ1-2	CASNRDRNYGYTF	TGTGCCAGCAATCGGGACAGGAACTATGGCTACACCTTC